These 7 T cell receptor beta chains were sequenced from one sample in a study of T cells in Graves' hyperthyroidism and ophthalmopathy. From RNA transcripts, TCR beta CDR3 regions were amplified. The HTBI set primed first-round TCR CDR3 RT-PCR. A single record per CDR3 protein comes from TCRdb applying MiXCR to the multiplex PCR reads. The sample carries 490,000 or so distinct CDR3 sequences, approximately 23% recorded once. The source material was blood. These receptors were obtained from an older woman with Graves' ophthalmopathy.

Written as DNA, the CDR3 is TGTGCCAGCAGCTTAGCCCCCGTAACCGGGGAGCTGTTTTTT. It yields the protein CASSLAPVTGELFF. V usage is TRBV7-9 and J usage is TRBJ2-2, with D unresolved. V gave up 0 bases and J gave up 5 bases, with 7 bases separating them. The germline V gene has CDR1 SEHNR and CDR2 FQNEAQ (reference sequence). The CDR3 has 14 residues.

This chain links TRBV19 with TRBJ2-1; D is uncertain. The CDR3 has 13 residues. V lost 5 bases and J lost 4, with 9 bases in between. CDR1 is LNHDA, CDR2 SQIVND, per germline (reference sequence). CDR3 DNA sequence: TGTGCCAGTAGTGTCCCGAGTTACAATGAGCAGTTCTTC. Residues: CASSVPSYNEQFF.

The sample holds one count of this clonotype. This chain connects TRBV7-2 to TRBJ2-1; D is unclear. CDR3 length equals 15 residues. Trimming removed 1 base from V and 15 bases from J, with 22 bases in between. Germline values: CDR1 SGHTA, CDR2 FQGNSA. The CDR3 is CASSLGQPYGVDLFF. CDR3 DNA sequence: TGTGCCAGCAGCTTAGGTCAACCTTATGGGGTCGATCTGTTCTTC.

There are a few counts of this clonotype. The gene calls are TRBV7-9 and TRBJ2-1; D call uncertain. The CDR3 is 13 amino acids. V dropped 2 bases and J dropped 4 bases, with 6 bases sitting between them. CDR1 and CDR2 (germline): SEHNR, FQNEAQ (reference sequence). This CDR3 is CASSLSVYNEQFF. CDR3 DNA: TGTGCCAGCAGCTTATCTGTTTACAATGAGCAGTTCTTC.

The chain is built from TRBV10-3 and TRBJ2-5; D not certain. The CDR3 has 14 residues. The V gene lost 3 bases and the J gene lost 5 bases, with 13 bases spanning the gap. Germline CDR1 ENHRY, CDR2 SYGVKD. The CDR3 spells CAISDTRARETQYF. For the CDR3, the DNA is TGTGCCATCAGTGATACAAGGGCCCGGGAGACCCAGTACTTC.

For this clonotype: This sequence may be a read error, since a much larger clone differs from it by one base. V gene TRBV7-8 combines with J gene TRBJ1-4; D not resolved. The CDR3 loop spans 14 amino acids. Germline values: CDR1 SGHVS, CDR2 FQNEAQ. CDR3 DNA: TGTCCCAGCAGCCCGCCCGGGGTAGTGGGAAAACTGTTTTTT. It translates to CPSSPPGVVGKLFF.

Only a few counts were recorded for this clonotype. The rearrangement uses TRBV6-1 and TRBJ2-7, with TRBD2 identical over 7 bases. Germline-derived CDR1 and CDR2 are MNHNS and SASEGT. The CDR3 length is 15 residues. With V trimmed by 5 bases and J by 4 bases, 11 bases remained unmatched. DNA for the CDR3: TGTGCCAGCAGTTACGGTGGTAGCGGGTTTTACGAGCAGTACTTC. This translates into CASSYGGSGFYEQYF.